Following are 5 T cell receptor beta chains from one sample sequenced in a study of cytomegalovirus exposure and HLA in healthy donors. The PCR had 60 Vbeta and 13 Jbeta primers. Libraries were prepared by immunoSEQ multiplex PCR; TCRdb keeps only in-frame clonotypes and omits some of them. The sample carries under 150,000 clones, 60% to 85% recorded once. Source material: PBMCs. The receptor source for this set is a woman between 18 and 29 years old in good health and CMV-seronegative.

For the CDR3, the DNA is TGTGCCAGCAGTTACGATGCTAACTCTGGAAACACCATATATTTT. Protein sequence: CASSYDANSGNTIYF. The chain links TRBV2 to TRBJ1-3, with unresolved D. Trimming removed 5 bases at V and 0 bases at J, with 11 bases between. The germline CDR1 and CDR2 sequences are SNHLY and FYNNEI. The CDR3 length is 15 residues.

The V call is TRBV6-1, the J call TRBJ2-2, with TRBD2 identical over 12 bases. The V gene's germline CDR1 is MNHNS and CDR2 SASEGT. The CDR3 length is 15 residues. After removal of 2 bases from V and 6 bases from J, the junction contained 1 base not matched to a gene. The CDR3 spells CASSELAGGPGELFF. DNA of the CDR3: TGTGCCAGCAGTGAACTAGCGGGGGGGCCCGGGGAGCTGTTTTTT.

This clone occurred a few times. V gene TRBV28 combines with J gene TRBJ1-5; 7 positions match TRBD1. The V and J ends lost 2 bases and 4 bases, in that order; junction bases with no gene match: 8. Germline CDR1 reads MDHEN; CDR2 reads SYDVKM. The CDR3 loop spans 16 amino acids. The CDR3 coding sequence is TGTGCCAGCAGTTTAACCCTGACAGGGATGAATCAGCCCCAGCATTTT. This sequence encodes CASSLTLTGMNQPQHF.

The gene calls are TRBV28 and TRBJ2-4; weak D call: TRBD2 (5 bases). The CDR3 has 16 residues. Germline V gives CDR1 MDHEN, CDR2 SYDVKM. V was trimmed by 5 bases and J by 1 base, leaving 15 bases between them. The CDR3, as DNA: TGTGCCAGCAGTCCAGGCCCGGGGTCGGCCAAAAACATTCAGTACTTC. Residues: CASSPGPGSAKNIQYF. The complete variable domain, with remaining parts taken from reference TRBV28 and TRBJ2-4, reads DVKVTQSSRYLVKRTGEKVFLECVQDMDHENMFWYRQDPGLGLRLIYFSYDVKMKEKGDIPEGYSVSREKKERFSLILESASTNQTSMYLCASSPGPGSAKNIQYFGAGTRLSVL.

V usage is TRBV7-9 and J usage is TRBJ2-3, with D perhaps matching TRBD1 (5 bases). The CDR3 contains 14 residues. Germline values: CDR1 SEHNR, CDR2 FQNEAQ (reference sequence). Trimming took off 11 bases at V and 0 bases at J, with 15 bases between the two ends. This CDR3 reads CASEEGASTDTQYF. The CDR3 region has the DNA TGTGCCTCCGAGGAAGGGGCAAGCACAGATACGCAGTATTTT.